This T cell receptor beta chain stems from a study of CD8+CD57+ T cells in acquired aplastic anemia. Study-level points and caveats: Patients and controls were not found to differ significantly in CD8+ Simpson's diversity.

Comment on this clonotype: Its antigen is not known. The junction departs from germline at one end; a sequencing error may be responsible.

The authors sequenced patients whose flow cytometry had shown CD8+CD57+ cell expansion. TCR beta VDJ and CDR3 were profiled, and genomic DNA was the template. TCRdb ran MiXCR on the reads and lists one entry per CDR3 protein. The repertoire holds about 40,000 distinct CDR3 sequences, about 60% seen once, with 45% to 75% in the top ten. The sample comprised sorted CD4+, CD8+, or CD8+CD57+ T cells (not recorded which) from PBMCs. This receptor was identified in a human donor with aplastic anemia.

This chain's CDR3 is CATSRDGQSNQPQRF. CDR3 DNA: TGTGCCACCAGCAGAGACGGACAAAGCAATCAGCCCCAGCGTTTT. The rearrangement joins TRBV15 to TRBJ1-5; possibly TRBD1 for D (5 bases). Germline CDR1 reads LNHNV; CDR2 reads YYDKDF (reference sequence). This CDR3 contains 15 residues.